Sequencing of this T cell receptor beta chain was carried out in a study of human T cells and chemical hapten exposure. Study outcomes and limitations: Once DPC sensitization occurred, TCRs above 1 in 1000 frequency showed no change.

The CDR3 has 14 residues. Between the trimmed V and J ends, which lost 5 bases and 4 bases, there was a span of 14 bases. The germline gives CDR1 MNHEY, CDR2 SMNVEV (reference sequence). Each CDR3 protein gets one entry after TCRdb re-called the RACE reads with MiXCR. In the table there are about 34,000 distinct CDR3 sequences, approximately 5% of which are singletons. The time point was: healthy volunteer bleed at 6 weeks. Total RNA came from unfractionated whole blood. This clonotype has more than one count but fewer than ten. Its antigen is not identified. The chain links TRBV27 to TRBJ1-1, with D tentatively TRBD1 (6 bases). The sequenced sample was whole blood. This TCR was sampled from a human donor in good health. Some clones in this sample may be carry-over from other donors' samples. The CDR3 bases are TGTGCCAGCAGTCGACAGGTCTGGGGCACTGAAGCTTTCTTT. As protein: CASSRQVWGTEAFF.